This T cell receptor (beta chain) was sequenced for a study of cytomegalovirus exposure and HLA in healthy donors. Germline-derived CDR1 and CDR2 are SGHTA and FQGNSA. CDR3 length equals 15 residues. J was trimmed by 7 bases and V by 5 bases; bases with no gene match: 6. This PCR relied on a set of 60 Vbeta primers and 13 Jbeta primers. Per the original data handling: Per a later analysis, the number of unique TCR beta chains was roughly 80 million, of which about 11 million were shared. The protocol was immunoSEQ multiplex PCR, while the TCRdb copy is restricted to in-frame clones and leaves out a portion. V, J and clone size were drawn from that table, and D and trimming were deduced from the DNA. The table lists about 190,000 clones, over 70% of them singletons.

This receptor was taken from a man between 50 and 59 years old in good health and CMV-seronegative. Sample: PBMCs. The chain recombines TRBV7-2 with TRBJ1-6, with 9 bases matching TRBD1. CDR3: CASSPGTGINSPLHF. CDR3 nucleotides: TGTGCCAGCAGCCCGGGGACAGGGATCAATTCACCCCTCCACTTT.